This T cell receptor (beta chain) was obtained from a study of blood T cell repertoires in COVID-19. In the source study's methods: Amplified reference gene primers provided the basis for estimating nucleated cell counts. TCRdb's table, derived via immunoSEQ multiplex PCR, lists solely in-frame clones and lacks some. D and trimming were read from the DNA, whereas the V and J calls and clone size are those reported in that table. The data hold roughly 380,000 clones, with over 75% observed a single time. V was clipped by 5 bases and J by 2 bases, with 6 bases between them. Germline V gene lookup returns CDR1 MDHEN and CDR2 SYDVKM. The CDR3 runs to 12 residues.

The source material was PBMCs or T cells enriched from blood (not recorded which). This receptor was taken from a woman in her twenties or thirties who had recovered from COVID-19. The chain links TRBV28 to TRBJ1-2; no clear D gene. CDR3 in DNA: TGTGCCAGCAGTACGGAGAACTATGGCTACACCTTC. This encodes CASSTENYGYTF.